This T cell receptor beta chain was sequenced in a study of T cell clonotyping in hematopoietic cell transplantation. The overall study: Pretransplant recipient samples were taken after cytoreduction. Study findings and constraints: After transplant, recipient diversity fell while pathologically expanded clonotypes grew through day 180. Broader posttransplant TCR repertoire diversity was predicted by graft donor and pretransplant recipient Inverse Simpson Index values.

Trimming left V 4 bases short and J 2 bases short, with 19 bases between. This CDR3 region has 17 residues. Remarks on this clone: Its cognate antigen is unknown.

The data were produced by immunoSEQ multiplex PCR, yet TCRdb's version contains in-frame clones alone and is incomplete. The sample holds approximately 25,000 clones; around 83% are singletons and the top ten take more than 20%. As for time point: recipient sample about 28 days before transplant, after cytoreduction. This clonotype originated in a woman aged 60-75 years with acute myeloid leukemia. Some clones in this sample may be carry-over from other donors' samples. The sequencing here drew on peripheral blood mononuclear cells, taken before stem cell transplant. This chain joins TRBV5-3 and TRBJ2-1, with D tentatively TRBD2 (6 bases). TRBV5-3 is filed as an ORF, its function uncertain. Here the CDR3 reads CARSPMGGSAAYNEQFF. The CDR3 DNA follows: TGTGCCAGAAGCCCCATGGGAGGTAGCGCAGCCTACAATGAGCAGTTCTTC.